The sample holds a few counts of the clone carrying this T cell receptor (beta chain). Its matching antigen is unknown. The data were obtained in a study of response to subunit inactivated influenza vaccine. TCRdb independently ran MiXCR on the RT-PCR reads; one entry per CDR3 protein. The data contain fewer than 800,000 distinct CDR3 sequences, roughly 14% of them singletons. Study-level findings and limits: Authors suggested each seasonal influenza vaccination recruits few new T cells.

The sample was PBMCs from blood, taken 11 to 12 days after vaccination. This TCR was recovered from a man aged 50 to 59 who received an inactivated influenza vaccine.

The CDR3 sequence is CSVQTGSGNTIYF. CDR3 nucleotides: TGCAGCGTGCAGACAGGGAGCGGAAACACCATATATTTT. The rearrangement uses TRBV29-1 and TRBJ1-3; 7 bases align to TRBD1. This CDR3 has 13 residues. V lost 6 bases to trimming and J lost 4 bases; unmatched junction nucleotides: 6. Germline V CDR1 and CDR2: SQVTM, ANQGSEA.